Below are 31 T cell receptor beta chains sequenced from a single sample in a study of regulatory T cells in long-lasting Graves disease. Arm-PCR of CDR3 regions and iRepertoire HTBI primers were used to build TCR beta libraries. TCRdb independently ran MiXCR on the multiplex PCR reads; one entry per CDR3 protein. The sample yields under 300,000 distinct CDR3 sequences, around 18% seen once. Time point in this sample: newly diagnosed GD, antithyroid drugs for less than 3 months. From RNA extracted from PBMCs, the TCR library was made. This sample was shared with a second study, whose subject was T cells in Graves' hyperthyroidism and ophthalmopathy.

The input for sequencing was peripheral blood mononuclear cells (PBMCs), taken at new diagnosis, from a patient treated with antithyroid drugs. The receptors come from a woman between 25 and 40 years old with Graves disease.

This clonotype was seen many times. The V and J genes are TRBV3-1 and TRBJ1-1; 9 nucleotides agree with TRBD1. The CDR3 totals 18 residues. V lost 4 bases to trimming and J lost 3 bases; unmatched junction nucleotides: 15. CDR1 and CDR2 (germline): LGHDT, YNNKEL (reference sequence). The CDR3 loop is CASSPHPTGTGRDTEAFF. For the CDR3, the DNA is TGTGCCAGCAGCCCACACCCCACCGGGACAGGGAGGGACACTGAAGCTTTCTTT.

Ten or more counts support this clonotype. V gene TRBV5-6 combines with J gene TRBJ1-5; D not certain. Germline V gene data show CDR1 as SGHDT and CDR2 as YYEEEE. Trimming took 2 bases from V and 7 from J, leaving 7 bases between them. The CDR3 contains 12 residues. This CDR3 is CASSLGTQPQHF. Here the CDR3 DNA reads TGTGCCAGCAGCTTAGGAACCCAGCCCCAGCATTTT.

This clonotype has at least ten counts. The J gene is TRBJ2-5, the V gene TRBV11-1, with D maybe TRBD1 (6 bases). The V end lost 5 bases, the J end lost 4 bases, and 8 bases lay between the germline ends. The CDR3 sequence is 12 residues long. CDR1 SGHAT and CDR2 FQDESV come from the germline V gene (reference sequence). The CDR3 reads CASSTGRETQYF. DNA for the CDR3: TGTGCCAGCAGCACAGGGAGAGAGACCCAGTACTTC.

On this clonotype itself: A read error may be the cause here, since a much bigger clone is one base away. This sequence joins TRBV13 and TRBJ2-3; D may be TRBD2 (5 bases). With 4 bases removed from V and 0 bases from J, the gap between germline ends came to 14 bases. Germline CDR1 reads PRHDT; CDR2 reads FYEKMQ (reference sequence). CDR3 length equals 16 residues. The DNA for the CDR3 is TGTGCCAGCAGCTCCCGAACTCTAGCTAGCACAGATACGCAGTATTTT. Translating it yields CASSSRTLASTDTQYF.

This clonotype was picked up many times. For the CDR3, the DNA is TGTGCCACCAGCAGAGCAGGACAGGGAAGGGCCTCTGGGGCCAACGTCCTGACTTTC. It codes for CATSRAGQGRASGANVLTF. V is TRBV15 and J is TRBJ2-6; 8 bases agree with TRBD1. This CDR3 has 19 residues. CDR1 is LNHNV and CDR2 is YYDKDF in the germline V gene (reference sequence). With 1 base clipped from V and 0 bases from J, the junction kept 8 bases outside the gene matches. The whole variable domain, filled in from reference TRBV15 and TRBJ2-6, reads DAMVIQNPRYQVTQFGKPVTLSCSQTLNHNVMYWYQQKSSQAPKLLFHYYDKDFNNEADTPDNFQSRRPNTSFCFLDIRSPGLGDTAMYLCATSRAGQGRASGANVLTFGAGSRLTVL.

This clonotype has a count of ten or more. The chain combines TRBV4-1 with TRBJ1-1, with 9 nucleotides matching TRBD1. Per germline, CDR1 MGHRA and CDR2 YSYEKL. V trimming: 0 bases; J trimming: 3 bases; junction bases outside the gene matches: 14. CDR3 length: 19 amino acids. CDR3 coding DNA: TGCGCCAGCAGCCAAGACGGACAGGGGTTGGGTAGTCCGGACACTGAAGCTTTCTTT. Protein: CASSQDGQGLGSPDTEAFF.

As for this clonotype: This may stem from a read error, because a much larger clone lies one nucleotide away. The chain is built from TRBV20-1 and TRBJ2-3, with D possibly TRBD1 on 6 matching bases. The CDR3 sequence is 11 residues long. CDR1 and CDR2 (germline): DFQATT, SNEGSKA (reference sequence). CDR3 sequence: CSAEQGDTQCF. The CDR3 DNA sequence: TGCAGTGCAGAACAGGGAGATACGCAGTGTTTT.

In its sample, this clonotype was seen many times. The chain uses TRBV7-2 and TRBJ2-7; D is ambiguous. V gave up 5 bases and J gave up 7 bases, with 12 bases separating them. The CDR3 extends over 12 amino acids. Germline CDR1 SGHTA, CDR2 FQGNSA. DNA of the CDR3: TGTGCCAGCAGCCCTTCGTGGGGAGAGCAGTACTTC. Translated, it gives CASSPSWGEQYF.

The rearrangement joins TRBV9 to TRBJ2-5, with D maybe TRBD1 (8 bases). V lost 2 bases and J 3 bases, leaving 11 bases between the germline ends. This CDR3 is 14 amino acids long. From germline, CDR1 is SGDLS and CDR2 YYNGEE. The CDR3 DNA reads as TGTGCCAGCAGCGTTACAGGGGGGGAAGAGACCCAGTACTTC. Its protein is CASSVTGGEETQYF.

This clonotype was observed many times. The chain uses TRBV15 and TRBJ1-1; D is ambiguous. The germline V and J ends were trimmed by 6 bases and 0 bases, with 23 bases remaining between them. The CDR3 loop spans 18 amino acids. Germline values: CDR1 LNHNV, CDR2 YYDKDF (reference sequence). The CDR3 DNA reads TGTGCCACCAGTCCTGGGCGCAGGTTCACCGTTATGAACACTGAAGCTTTCTTT. Protein: CATSPGRRFTVMNTEAFF.

Many counts were recorded for this clonotype. The chain links TRBV6-2 or TRBV6-3 to TRBJ1-1, with 7 bases matching TRBD1. With 6 bases clipped from V and 4 bases from J, the junction kept 5 bases outside the gene matches. CDR1 is MNHEY, CDR2 SVGEGT, per germline. The CDR3 is 13 residues long. This CDR3 reads CASRPNRGTEAFF. The DNA for the CDR3 is TGTGCCAGCAGGCCCAACAGGGGCACTGAAGCTTTCTTT.

This clonotype appeared many times. The rearrangement uses TRBV3-1 and TRBJ1-2; D uncertain. V was cut by 4 bases and J by 3 bases, with 15 bases left in between. The CDR3 extends over 15 amino acids. The germline V gene encodes CDR1 LGHDT and CDR2 YNNKEL (reference sequence). CDR3 coding DNA: TGTGCCAGCAGCCCGGAGGACGGATCCTACTATGGCTACACCTTC. Amino acid sequence: CASSPEDGSYYGYTF.

This clonotype came up many times. The CDR3, as DNA: TGCAGCGCCTGGGGGGGTAAAGCTTTCTTT. This encodes CSAWGGKAFF. J is TRBJ1-1 and V is TRBV29-1, with a tentative D call TRBD1 (5 bases). The CDR3 length is 10 residues. Trimming removed 7 bases from V and 9 bases from J, with 12 bases in between. CDR1 SQVTM and CDR2 ANQGSEA come from the germline V gene. The full variable domain, its missing parts supplied by reference TRBV29-1 and TRBJ1-1, is SAVISQKPSRDICQRGTSLTIQCQVDSQVTMMFWYRQQPGQSLTLIATANQGSEATYESGFVIDKFPISRPNLTFSTLTVSNMSPEDSSIYLCSAWGGKAFFGQGTRLTVV.

This clonotype was recorded at least ten times. The rearrangement links TRBV4-2 to TRBJ1-1; D unresolved. CDR1 and CDR2 (germline): LGHNA, YNFKEQ. The ends were cut back, 4 bases at V and 6 bases at J, with 9 bases in the middle. The length of the CDR3 is 12 residues. CDR3 residues: CASSLTGAEAFF. The CDR3 coding sequence is TGTGCCAGCAGCCTAACCGGGGCTGAAGCTTTCTTT.

This chain links TRBV6-1 with TRBJ1-2, with unresolved D. Germline-derived CDR1 and CDR2 are MNHNS and SASEGT. The CDR3 has 13 residues. V gave up 7 bases and J gave up 6 bases, with 15 bases separating them. CDR3 amino acids: CASTKRYFDGYTF. CDR3 DNA sequence: TGTGCCAGCACCAAGAGGTATTTCGATGGCTACACCTTC.

This clonotype was detected many times. In nucleotides, the CDR3 is TGTGCCAGCAGGACCGGTCGCTACACCTTC. Residues: CASRTGRYTF. The chain is built from TRBV2 and TRBJ1-2, with no clear D. Germline CDR1 is SNHLY and CDR2 is FYNNEI. Between the trimmed V and J ends, which lost 6 bases and 9 bases, there was a span of 8 bases. CDR3 size: 10 residues.

The gene calls are TRBV7-8 and TRBJ2-7; D unclear. The CDR3 sequence is 13 residues long. With 5 bases removed from V and 3 bases from J, the gap between germline ends came to 11 bases. The germline CDR1 and CDR2 sequences are SGHVS and FQNEAQ. The CDR3 DNA reads TGTGCCAGCAGCCACCCGGGCGGCTACGAGCAGTACTTC. Its protein is CASSHPGGYEQYF.

This clonotype was recorded a few times. This could be a read error, since a much larger clone is one nucleotide away. The chain employs TRBV2 and TRBJ1-6; 9 bases match TRBD1. This CDR3 contains 17 residues. CDR1 and CDR2 from the germline V gene are SNHLY and FYNNEI. The CDR3 DNA is TGTGCCAGCAGGGACAGGGGCCTCCTCTCCTATAATCCACCCCTCCACTTT. This sequence encodes CASRDRGLLSYNPPLHF.

This clonotype has only a few counts. The chain carries TRBV12-3 or TRBV12-4 and TRBJ2-7, with 15 bases lining up with TRBD2. The J segment lost 3 bases and the V segment lost 6 bases, leaving 9 bases of the junction unmatched. The CDR3 extends over 17 amino acids. The CDR3 nucleotides are TGTGCCAGCAGGCTTGGGACTAGCGGGGGGTTAGTCTACGAGCAGTACTTC. Residues: CASRLGTSGGLVYEQYF.

This clonotype was recorded at least ten times. This chain connects TRBV12-3 or TRBV12-4 to TRBJ1-4; perhaps TRBD1 as D (5 bases). This CDR3 spans 13 amino acids. The V gene lost 3 bases and the J gene lost 8 bases, with 10 bases spanning the gap. CDR3 bases: TGTGCCAGCAGTTTGGGGACGGGGGAAAAACTGTTTTTT. Its translation: CASSLGTGEKLFF.

This clonotype showed up many times. The V gene is TRBV7-8, the J gene TRBJ1-6; D not certain. Germline V gives CDR1 SGHVS, CDR2 FQNEAQ. Between the trimmed V and J ends, which lost 2 bases and 4 bases, there was a span of 21 bases. The CDR3 has 19 amino acids. The CDR3 spells CASSLNARPTRGYNSPLHF. Written as DNA, the CDR3 is TGTGCCAGCAGCTTAAATGCCAGGCCGACGCGCGGTTATAATTCACCCCTCCACTTT.

This clonotype appeared many times. The V gene is TRBV20-1, the J gene TRBJ2-3; the match to TRBD2 covers 11 bases. Germline CDR1 and CDR2: DFQATT and SNEGSKA (reference sequence). Losses at the gene ends were 6 bases for V and 0 bases for J; bases not matched to a gene: 14. The CDR3 spans 18 residues. DNA of the CDR3: TGCAGTGCCACACCAGCTAGCGGGGGGCCTTCTAGCACAGATACGCAGTATTTT. Protein sequence: CSATPASGGPSSTDTQYF.

Ten or more counts support this clonotype. This chain connects TRBV12-3 or TRBV12-4 to TRBJ1-1; D might be TRBD1 (5 bases). Trimming took off 7 bases at V and 1 base at J, with 16 bases between the two ends. The CDR3 loop spans 15 amino acids. The CDR3: CASTQRARGNTEAFF. CDR3 nucleotides: TGTGCCAGCACCCAACGGGCAAGGGGGAACACTGAAGCTTTCTTT.

As to this clonotype: This may come from a read error, since a much larger clone is one base off. This rearrangement joins TRBV27 to TRBJ2-2; possibly TRBD2 for D (5 bases). Germline CDR1 and CDR2: MNHEY and SMNVEV (reference sequence). The CDR3 is 13 amino acids. The CDR3 loop is CAGSTGGTGELFF. The CDR3 DNA reads TGTGCCGGCAGTACTGGAGGCACCGGGGAGCTGTTTTTT.

The chain links TRBV9 to TRBJ2-1, with TRBD2 as a possible D gene (6 bases). From germline, CDR1 is SGDLS and CDR2 YYNGEE. This CDR3 spans 16 amino acids. Between the trimmed V and J ends, which lost 3 bases and 5 bases, there was a span of 18 bases. The CDR3 DNA reads TGTGCCAGCAGCGCAGAGGCGGGAAGGTTGGACAATGAGCAGTTCTTC. This sequence encodes CASSAEAGRLDNEQFF.

The chain has TRBV9 and TRBJ1-1, with D hard to call. V lost 2 bases, J lost 4 bases, and 18 bases lay in between. Germline V gene lookup returns CDR1 SGDLS and CDR2 YYNGEE. The CDR3 runs 16 residues. CDR3 DNA: TGTGCCAGCAGCGTCGGGAAAGAGAGGCGGGGCACTGAAGCTTTCTTT. Its protein product is CASSVGKERRGTEAFF.

This clonotype was seen many times. The gene calls are TRBV28 and TRBJ1-2, with a tentative D call TRBD1 (6 bases). Germline V lookup: CDR1 MDHEN, CDR2 SYDVKM. This CDR3 has 16 residues. Trimming cost V 6 bases and J 7 bases, with 24 bases left between them. The DNA for the CDR3 is TGTGCCAGCAGCTCACGGTGGGGGGCGCCTTATGGTGGCTACACCTTC. This codes for CASSSRWGAPYGGYTF.

At least ten counts were recorded for this clonotype. The chain couples TRBV20-1 to TRBJ2-7; D may be TRBD1 or TRBD2 (5 bases each). V shed 4 bases and J shed 0 bases, with 16 bases lying between them. The germline V gene has CDR1 DFQATT and CDR2 SNEGSKA (reference sequence). This CDR3 has 15 residues. The CDR3: CSATGTETSSYEQYF. DNA of the CDR3: TGCAGTGCTACCGGGACGGAAACGAGCTCCTACGAGCAGTACTTC.

There are a few counts of this clonotype. The rearrangement joins TRBV19 to TRBJ1-5; D is unclear. The CDR3 runs to 15 residues. Germline assignment: CDR1 LNHDA and CDR2 SQIVND (reference sequence). Trimming pared 5 bases from V and 3 bases from J, leaving 14 bases between. The CDR3 DNA follows: TGTGCCAGTAGTTACCCGGACGGAATCAATCAGCCCCAGCATTTT. This encodes CASSYPDGINQPQHF.

A few counts support this clonotype. The genes are TRBV19 and TRBJ1-2; no clear D. Between the trimmed V and J ends, which lost 8 bases and 5 bases, there was a span of 18 bases. Germline V gene data show CDR1 as LNHDA and CDR2 as SQIVND (reference sequence). The CDR3 is made up of 14 amino acids. CDR3 protein: CASRRGSRGYGYTF. The CDR3 coding sequence is TGTGCCAGTCGTCGTGGTTCCCGAGGGTATGGCTACACCTTC.

This clonotype appeared many times. This sequence joins TRBV2 and TRBJ1-2; possible D gene TRBD1, 5 bases. Germline values: CDR1 SNHLY, CDR2 FYNNEI. V was pared by 6 bases and J by 4 bases, with 12 bases between. CDR3 length: 13 residues. The chain's CDR3 is CASRMGVAYGYTF. The CDR3 coding sequence is TGTGCCAGCAGGATGGGGGTGGCCTATGGCTACACCTTC.